The entry below describes one T cell receptor beta chain. What it binds is unknown. This entry is derived from a study of T cell responses to AZD1222 COVID-19 vaccine. General study findings and limits: The repertoires were collected only after the peak T cell response. Clonal diversity was possibly underestimated; the donors were predominantly white British and more often female. Unmutated regions of variants are reportedly targeted by nearly half of spike-specific TCRs.

The ends were cut back, 7 bases at V and 0 bases at J, with 6 bases in the middle. The CDR3 extends over 12 amino acids. CDR1 and CDR2 from the germline V gene are MNHNY and SVGAGI (reference sequence). Generated by immunoSEQ multiplex PCR, the TCRdb table keeps only in-frame clones and is missing some. Of about 55,000 clones listed, about 85% are singletons. Sequencing was performed on peripheral blood, taken on day 0 of AZD1222 vaccination. The TCR was taken from an adult in good health. This chain connects TRBV6-6 to TRBJ1-2; no definite D call. The CDR3 sequence is CASTSANYGYTF. The CDR3 DNA sequence: TGTGCCAGCACCTCAGCTAACTATGGCTACACCTTC.